This T cell receptor (beta chain) was sequenced in a study of cytomegalovirus exposure and HLA in healthy donors. For the study at large: Both the 120 or so validation repertoires and the approximately 640 first-cohort repertoires used the same platform, as reported by a later analysis. Study-wide findings and caveats: In vitro testing confirmed a few CMV-associated chains as specific for CMV antigens. Overall, under 200 TCR beta chains were annotated as cytomegalovirus-associated.

This table comes from immunoSEQ multiplex PCR, and its TCRdb copy is limited to in-frame clones, with some not included. Seen here are under 400,000 clones, 86% observed once, and the top ten hold around 0.8%. J gave up 4 bases and V 0 bases, and 3 bases lay outside the gene matches. The CDR3 has 14 amino acids. Germline CDR1 MNHEY, CDR2 SVGAGI. Turning to this clone: The antigen remains undetermined.

This TCR was recovered from a woman under 30 in good health and CMV-seronegative. J is TRBJ2-7 and V is TRBV6-5, with 7 positions matching TRBD1. What was sequenced was PBMCs. CDR3 amino acids: CASSYSGRGYEQYF. For the CDR3, the DNA is TGTGCCAGCAGTTACTCCGGCAGGGGGTACGAGCAGTACTTC.